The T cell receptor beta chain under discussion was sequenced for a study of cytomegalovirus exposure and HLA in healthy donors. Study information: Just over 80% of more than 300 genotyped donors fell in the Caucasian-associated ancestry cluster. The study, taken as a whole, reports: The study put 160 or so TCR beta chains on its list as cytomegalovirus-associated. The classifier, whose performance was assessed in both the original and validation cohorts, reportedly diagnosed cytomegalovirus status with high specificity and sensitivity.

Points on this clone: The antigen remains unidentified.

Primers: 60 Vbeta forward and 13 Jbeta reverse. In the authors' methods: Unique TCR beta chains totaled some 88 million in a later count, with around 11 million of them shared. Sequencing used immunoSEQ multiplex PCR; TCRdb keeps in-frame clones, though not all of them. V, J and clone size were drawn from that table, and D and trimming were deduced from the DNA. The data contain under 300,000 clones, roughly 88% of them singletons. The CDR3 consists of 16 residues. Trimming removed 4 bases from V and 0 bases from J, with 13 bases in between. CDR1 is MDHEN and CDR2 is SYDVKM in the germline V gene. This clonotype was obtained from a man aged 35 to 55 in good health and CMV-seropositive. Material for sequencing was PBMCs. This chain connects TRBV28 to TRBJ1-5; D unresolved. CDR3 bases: TGTGCCAGCAGTTCTTTTTTTGAGTTTAGCAATCAGCCCCAGCATTTT. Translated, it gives CASSSFFEFSNQPQHF.